This note documents a single TCR beta chain sequence. Its target is not known. V lost 2 bases to trimming and J lost 1 base; unmatched junction nucleotides: 2. The CDR3 is made up of 16 amino acids. In germline, CDR1 is MNHNS, CDR2 SASEGT. This sample is drawn from a study of graft-versus-host responses after intestinal transplantation. The overall study: Anti-thymocyte globulin induction preceded two to three years of tacrolimus and steroid maintenance in all recipients. Overall study results and limits: Elevated graft-versus-host to host-versus-graft clonal ratios in allografts were recorded for patients with graft-donor T cell macrochimerism. Peak levels of circulating GvH clones tracked with early post-transplant HvG declines. Marrow from the recipient contained GvH clones, some of which had appeared first in ileum or blood.

The method was immunoSEQ multiplex PCR; TCRdb's version includes in-frame clones alone and lacks a portion of them. The sample holds 75,000 to 95,000 clones, under 95% seen once. This chain joins TRBV6-1 and TRBJ2-1, with 10 bases fitting TRBD2. The clonotype was recovered from a human donor who was the organ donor for an intestinal transplant. The source was unstimulated CD4+ T cells sorted from spleen or lymph node cells, collected before transplant. CDR3 in amino acids: CASSEWTSGSYNEQFF. The CDR3, as DNA: TGTGCCAGCAGTGAATGGACTAGCGGTTCCTACAATGAGCAGTTCTTC.